Below are 17 T cell receptor beta chains sequenced from a single sample in a study of blood T cell repertoires in COVID-19. TCRdb keeps only in-frame clones here, not all; method: immunoSEQ multiplex PCR. There are some 370,000 clones in the sample; about four fifths occur only once, and approximately 5% lies in the top ten. The sequencing input was PBMCs or T cells enriched from blood (not recorded which). The source is a woman aged 45-60 years who had recovered from COVID-19.

The chain combines TRBV19 with TRBJ1-2; D unclear. Trimming took off 3 bases at V and 4 bases at J, with 12 bases between the two ends. The CDR3 is 14 amino acids. In germline, CDR1 is LNHDA, CDR2 SQIVND (reference sequence). The CDR3 region is CASSISGSLYGYTF. Written as DNA, the CDR3 is TGTGCCAGTAGTATTTCCGGGTCTCTCTATGGCTACACCTTC. Supplemented by reference TRBV19 and TRBJ1-2, the full variable domain reads DGGITQSPKYLFRKEGQNVTLSCEQNLNHDAMYWYRQDPGQGLRLIYYSQIVNDFQKGDIAEGYSVSREKKESFPLTVTSAQKNPTAFYLCASSISGSLYGYTFGSGTRLTVV.

The rearrangement links TRBV14 to TRBJ1-1; D is perhaps TRBD1 (5 bases). The CDR3 consists of 13 residues. Germline CDR1 is SGHDN and CDR2 is FVKESK. Trimming stripped 1 base from V and 6 bases from J, with 9 bases between. CDR3: CASSQGWGAEAFF. In nucleotides, the CDR3 is TGTGCCAGCAGCCAAGGTTGGGGGGCTGAAGCTTTCTTT.

V usage is TRBV19 and J usage is TRBJ1-2; 11 bases fit TRBD1. Trimming at V came to 6 bases and at J to 7 bases, leaving 10 bases not matched to a gene. The CDR3 runs 15 residues. Germline values: CDR1 LNHDA, CDR2 SQIVND (reference sequence). CDR3 coding DNA: TGTGCCAGTAGAACGGGACAGGGGGTTTCTGGTGGCTACACCTTC. This encodes CASRTGQGVSGGYTF.

The count of this clone is one. V usage is TRBV11-3 and J usage is TRBJ1-2; TRBD1 is a possible D gene (6 bases). The CDR3 length is 14 residues. V was shortened by 1 base and J by 9 bases, with 15 bases between the two germline ends. The germline CDR1 and CDR2 sequences are SGHNT and YENEEA. The CDR3 here is CASSLGPGAVSYTF. The CDR3 DNA sequence: TGTGCCAGCAGCTTAGGACCAGGGGCGGTAAGCTACACCTTC.

In its sample, this clone was seen a few times. V gene TRBV6-1 combines with J gene TRBJ1-2; 7 bases fit TRBD1. There are 14 residues in the CDR3. CDR1 MNHNS and CDR2 SASEGT come from the germline V gene. V shed 1 base and J 4 bases; nucleotides not matched to a gene: 3. CDR3 in DNA: TGTGCCAGCAGTGAAGTGGCAGGGGGCTATGGCTACACCTTC. Protein product: CASSEVAGGYGYTF.

The rearrangement links TRBV3-1 (or the pseudogene TRBV3-2) to TRBJ1-2, with TRBD1 identical over 9 bases. In germline, CDR1 is LGHDT, CDR2 YNNKEL (reference sequence). The J segment lost 8 bases and the V segment lost 6 bases, leaving 13 bases of the junction unmatched. This CDR3 is 15 amino acids long. The CDR3 sequence is CASRPLGQGSRGYTF. DNA of the CDR3: TGTGCCAGCAGACCTCTCGGACAGGGGTCTCGGGGCTACACCTTC.

The chain recombines TRBV11-3 with TRBJ1-1, with 9 positions matching TRBD1. This CDR3 is 15 amino acids long. Germline CDR1 reads SGHNT; CDR2 reads YENEEA. V was pared by 4 bases and J by 2 bases, with 5 bases of the junction left unmatched. CDR3 in amino acids: CASSSIQGANTEAFF. In nucleotides, the CDR3 is TGTGCCAGCAGCTCCATACAGGGGGCTAACACTGAAGCTTTCTTT.

The gene calls are TRBV7-9 and TRBJ1-2, with 8 bases fitting TRBD1. CDR3 length: 14 amino acids. J lost 8 bases, V lost 1 base, and 6 bases had no gene match. Looked up from germline, CDR1 is SEHNR and CDR2 is FQNEAQ (reference sequence). The CDR3 reads CASSLGRTGNGYTF. The DNA of the CDR3 is TGTGCCAGCAGCTTAGGACGGACAGGGAACGGCTACACCTTC.

The rearrangement joins TRBV6-5 to TRBJ1-1; weak D call: TRBD1 (5 bases). The CDR3 has 11 amino acids. V was pared by 6 bases and J by 10 bases, with 12 bases between. From germline, CDR1 is MNHEY and CDR2 SVGAGI. CDR3 sequence: CASRGGGGAFF. The CDR3 coding sequence is TGTGCCAGCAGGGGGGGTGGGGGAGCTTTCTTT.

This sequence joins TRBV2 and TRBJ2-3, with a tentative D call TRBD1 (6 bases). CDR1 is SNHLY, CDR2 FYNNEI, per germline. This CDR3 spans 15 amino acids. The V end was cut by 6 bases, the J end by 4 bases, with 17 bases between. The CDR3 here is CASSDGRGSADTQYF. For the CDR3, the DNA is TGTGCCAGCAGCGACGGCAGGGGCTCGGCAGATACGCAGTATTTT. Drawing the rest from reference TRBV2 and TRBJ2-3, the complete variable domain is EPEVTQTPSHQVTQMGQEVILRCVPISNHLYFYWYRQILGQKVEFLVSFYNNEISEKSEIFDDQFSVERPDGSNFTLKIRSTKLEDSAMYFCASSDGRGSADTQYFGPGTRLTVL.

The rearrangement links TRBV5-1 to TRBJ1-1, with D unresolved. V lost 4 bases to trimming and J lost 1 base, with 11 bases between them. Germline V lookup: CDR1 SGHRS, CDR2 YFSETQ. This CDR3 contains 14 residues. Written as DNA, the CDR3 is TGCGCCAGCAGCCCGGGGTCAGGGAACACTGAAGCTTTCTTT. This encodes CASSPGSGNTEAFF.

This sequence joins TRBV27 and TRBJ2-7, with TRBD1 as a possible D gene (6 bases). Germline V gene sequence: CDR1 MNHEY, CDR2 SMNVEV (reference sequence). The CDR3 is 16 residues long. With 6 bases removed from V and 0 bases from J, the gap between germline ends came to 18 bases. CDR3 DNA sequence: TGTGCCAGCAGACCATATGATCGGACAGACTCCTACGAGCAGTACTTC. Translated, it gives CASRPYDRTDSYEQYF.

This clone was picked up many times. The J gene is TRBJ1-2, the V gene TRBV27; maybe TRBD1 (5 bases). This CDR3 comprises 13 residues. V shed 6 bases and J shed 7 bases, with 15 bases lying between them. Germline loops: CDR1 MNHEY, CDR2 SMNVEV (reference sequence). The CDR3 loop reads CASSRGLHGGYTF. CDR3 in DNA: TGTGCCAGCAGCCGGGGACTTCATGGTGGCTACACCTTC.

The chain couples TRBV3-1 (or the pseudogene TRBV3-2) to TRBJ1-3; D is unresolved. The CDR3 totals 17 residues. The germline V gene has CDR1 LGHDT and CDR2 YNNKEL (reference sequence). V was clipped by 1 base and J by 0 bases, with 13 bases between them. This chain's CDR3 is CASSQASGRGSGNTIYF. CDR3 nucleotide sequence: TGTGCCAGCAGCCAAGCCAGCGGCAGAGGCTCTGGAAACACCATATATTTT.

This rearrangement joins TRBV5-1 to TRBJ2-5, with a weak D call TRBD1 (6 bases). Germline V gene lookup returns CDR1 SGHRS and CDR2 YFSETQ. CDR3 size: 14 residues. V gave up 0 bases and J gave up 1 base, with 7 bases separating them. CDR3 DNA: TGCGCCAGCAGCTTGGGGACAGCCCAAGAGACCCAGTACTTC. Its protein product is CASSLGTAQETQYF.

This chain uses TRBV7-2 with TRBJ1-1; D possibly corresponds to TRBD1 (6 bases). Germline V gene data show CDR1 as SGHTA and CDR2 as FQGNSA. The CDR3 has 14 amino acids. The V end lost 5 bases, the J end lost 0 bases, and 10 bases lay between the germline ends. The CDR3 reads CASSPNRVNTEAFF. As DNA, the CDR3 is TGTGCCAGCAGCCCTAACAGGGTGAACACTGAAGCTTTCTTT.

This sequence joins TRBV30 and TRBJ2-3; no definite D call. Trimming left V 5 bases short and J 3 bases short, with 9 bases between. CDR1 and CDR2 from the germline V gene are GTSNPN and SVGIG (reference sequence). The CDR3 sequence is 12 residues long. CDR3 region: CAWGVRTDTQYF. Written as DNA, the CDR3 is TGTGCCTGGGGAGTTCGGACAGATACGCAGTATTTT.